This TCR beta chain was sequenced during a study of blood T cell repertoires in COVID-19. About the research overall: From the United States, Italy and Spain came samples of acute and convalescent COVID-19. The cDNA or gDNA used as material had been derived from T cells, B-cell-depleted T cells, or PBMCs.

Authors' methods: The authors estimated nucleated cell counts from reference gene primer amplification. Generated by immunoSEQ multiplex PCR, the TCRdb table keeps only in-frame clones and is missing some. V and J calls and clone size are copied from that table; D and trimming were computed from the DNA. The repertoire has 75,000 to 100,000 clones, less than 90% of them found once; the top ten carry about 17%. Losses at the gene ends were 4 bases for V and 2 bases for J; bases not matched to a gene: 5. Germline CDR1 is MNHNY and CDR2 is SVGAGI (reference sequence). CDR3 size: 15 residues. This clonotype was sampled from a woman at least 80 years old with acute or convalescent COVID-19. The sequencing input was peripheral blood. The V gene is TRBV6-6, the J gene TRBJ2-1; the match to TRBD1 covers 7 bases. CDR3 residues: CASSLGQRPYNEQFF. The CDR3 nucleotides are TGTGCCAGCAGTTTGGGACAGCGACCCTACAATGAGCAGTTCTTC.